The source of this T cell receptor beta chain is a study of OX40 agonist ivuxolimab in advanced cancers. Whole-study findings and limits: Fewer expanded clones were found on average in CD4+ than in CD8+ T cells. At doses 0.1 to 3.0 mg/kg, CD4+ and CD8+ clones expanded. The study found among the lowest clonal expansion in partial responders at 0.1-3.0 mg/kg.

The table came from immunoSEQ multiplex PCR; TCRdb's copy has only in-frame clones and leaves some out. Of about 47,000 clones listed, about 80% were seen once; the top ten hold approximately 1.7%. On this clone: What it binds is unknown.

Samples were taken at baseline and on day 1 of cycles 4 and 7. Trimming cost V 3 bases and J 7 bases; bases outside gene matches: 7. This CDR3 spans 15 amino acids. Germline-derived CDR1 and CDR2 are SGDLS and YYNGEE. Here the sequenced sample was CD4+ or CD8+ T cells sorted from blood, taken in a trial of the OX40 agonist ivuxolimab. This clonotype was sampled from an adult with an advanced solid tumor such as melanoma, head and neck, liver or kidney cancer. The chain joins TRBV9 to TRBJ2-1, with TRBD2 matching 10 bases. The CDR3 loop is CASSDYSGRPNEQFF. The DNA for the CDR3 is TGTGCCAGCAGCGATTATAGCGGGAGGCCAAATGAGCAGTTCTTC.